These 12 T cell receptor beta chains originate from one sample sequenced in a study of shared clonotypes between healthy human individuals. CD45RO-negative cells were positively selected for CCR7, leaving out terminally differentiated effector memory CD45RA+ cells. The protocol was immunoSEQ multiplex PCR, while the TCRdb copy is restricted to in-frame clones and leaves out a portion. Here the sample spans about 2.1 million clones, just over 90% being singletons. What was sequenced was naive CD8+ T cells from PBMCs. The receptor set was obtained from a man between 18 and 29 years old in good health. Some clones in this sample may be carry-over from other donors' samples.

Only one count was recorded for this clone. The chain employs TRBV29-1 and TRBJ2-5; D is possibly TRBD2 (5 bases). This CDR3 has 12 residues. Per the germline V gene, CDR1 is SQVTM and CDR2 is ANQGSEA. V dropped 4 bases and J dropped 3 bases, with 9 bases sitting between them. CDR3 nucleotides: TGCAGCGTTGGGTTAGCGAAAGAGACCCAGTACTTC. It translates to CSVGLAKETQYF. Variable domain in full (rest from reference TRBV29-1 and TRBJ2-5): SAVISQKPSRDICQRGTSLTIQCQVDSQVTMMFWYRQQPGQSLTLIATANQGSEATYESGFVIDKFPISRPNLTFSTLTVSNMSPEDSSIYLCSVGLAKETQYFGPGTRLLVL.

This clone has just a few counts. The CDR3 spells CASIGRGGGTEAFF. The CDR3 DNA reads TGTGCCAGCATAGGGAGGGGAGGTGGCACTGAAGCTTTCTTT. J is TRBJ1-1 and V is TRBV2; the D gene is possibly TRBD1 (5 bases). Deletions cut 7 bases from V and 4 bases from J, with 16 bases between. The germline CDR1 and CDR2 sequences are SNHLY and FYNNEI. The length of the CDR3 is 14 residues. The full variable domain, completed using reference TRBV2 and TRBJ1-1, is EPEVTQTPSHQVTQMGQEVILRCVPISNHLYFYWYRQILGQKVEFLVSFYNNEISEKSEIFDDQFSVERPDGSNFTLKIRSTKLEDSAMYFCASIGRGGGTEAFFGQGTRLTVV.

The chain's CDR3 is CASSMRLAGTYEQYF. Here the CDR3 DNA reads TGTGCCAGTAGTATGAGACTAGCGGGGACCTACGAGCAGTACTTC. The V and J genes are TRBV19 and TRBJ2-7, with 11 bases lining up with TRBD2. Germline V gene sequence: CDR1 LNHDA, CDR2 SQIVND (reference sequence). The V gene end was trimmed by 3 bases and the J gene end by 2 bases; junction bases not matched to a gene: 3. The CDR3 has 15 residues. The full variable domain, rest sourced from reference TRBV19 and TRBJ2-7, is DGGITQSPKYLFRKEGQNVTLSCEQNLNHDAMYWYRQDPGQGLRLIYYSQIVNDFQKGDIAEGYSVSREKKESFPLTVTSAQKNPTAFYLCASSMRLAGTYEQYFGPGTRLTVT.

J is TRBJ2-4 and V is TRBV7-9; the D gene is possibly TRBD1 (5 bases). CDR1 is SEHNR and CDR2 is FQNEAQ in the germline V gene (reference sequence). The CDR3 consists of 18 residues. V lost 5 bases and J 1 base, leaving 21 bases between the germline ends. The CDR3 coding sequence is TGTGCCAGCAGCCCACCCCCGGTAGGGGAAGGTGCCAAAAACATTCAGTACTTC. Translating gives CASSPPPVGEGAKNIQYF.

V gene TRBV9 combines with J gene TRBJ2-7, with 7 bases aligning to TRBD1. This CDR3 region has 14 residues. V lost 4 bases to trimming and J lost 5 bases; unmatched junction nucleotides: 9. Germline assignment: CDR1 SGDLS and CDR2 YYNGEE. The CDR3 reads CASSLQGSADEQYF. In DNA, the CDR3 is TGTGCCAGCAGCTTACAGGGGTCGGCCGACGAGCAGTACTTC.

This rearrangement joins TRBV4-1 to TRBJ1-5; the D gene is possibly TRBD1 (5 bases). Germline V lookup: CDR1 MGHRA, CDR2 YSYEKL. The CDR3 spans 14 residues. The V end was cut by 6 bases, the J end by 1 base, with 10 bases between. This chain's CDR3 is CASSTWDSNQPQHF. Written as DNA, the CDR3 is TGCGCCAGCAGTACCTGGGACAGCAATCAGCCCCAGCATTTT.

This rearrangement joins TRBV7-9 to TRBJ1-3; D is undetermined. V was clipped by 0 bases and J by 2 bases, with 5 bases between them. This CDR3 has 14 amino acids. Per germline, CDR1 SEHNR and CDR2 FQNEAQ (reference sequence). CDR3 coding DNA: TGTGCCAGCAGCTTAGCCGGTCCTGGAAACACCATATATTTT. This gives the protein CASSLAGPGNTIYF.

Only one count was recorded for this clone. V gene TRBV7-9 combines with J gene TRBJ2-7; D possibly corresponds to TRBD2 (5 bases). The CDR3 spans 14 residues. Germline lookup yields CDR1 SEHNR and CDR2 FQNEAQ (reference sequence). V lost 0 bases to trimming and J lost 7 bases, with 13 bases between them. The chain's CDR3 is CASSLAPGSGEQYF. Here the CDR3 DNA reads TGTGCCAGCAGCTTAGCCCCGGGATCCGGTGAGCAGTACTTC.

The chain uses TRBV28 and TRBJ1-5; TRBD1 matches 7 bases. Germline values: CDR1 MDHEN, CDR2 SYDVKM. There are 15 residues in the CDR3. The trim removed 5 bases at V and 5 bases at J, leaving 9 bases unmatched. The CDR3 sequence: CASSEQGEVDQPQHF. The DNA of the CDR3 is TGTGCCAGCAGTGAGCAGGGGGAAGTGGATCAGCCCCAGCATTTT. Using reference TRBV28 and TRBJ1-5 for the parts outside the CDR3, the full variable domain is DVKVTQSSRYLVKRTGEKVFLECVQDMDHENMFWYRQDPGLGLRLIYFSYDVKMKEKGDIPEGYSVSREKKERFSLILESASTNQTSMYLCASSEQGEVDQPQHFGDGTRLSIL.

This sequence joins TRBV25-1 and TRBJ2-1; TRBD2 is a possible D gene (6 bases). This CDR3 is built from 16 residues. Germline lookup yields CDR1 MGHDK and CDR2 SYGVNS. Trimming removed 8 bases from V and 0 bases from J, with 17 bases in between. The DNA for the CDR3 is TGTGCCAGCGGCGGGACGAAGCGGAGCTCCTACAATGAGCAGTTCTTC. It codes for CASGGTKRSSYNEQFF.

The chain employs TRBV5-1 and TRBJ2-7; 8 bases map to TRBD1. The V and J ends lost 0 bases and 6 bases, in that order; junction bases with no gene match: 8. The CDR3 consists of 15 residues. Germline V gene sequence: CDR1 SGHRS, CDR2 YFSETQ. The CDR3 loop is CASSLGQGSSLEQYF. The CDR3 nucleotides read TGCGCCAGCAGCTTGGGACAGGGGTCCTCTCTCGAGCAGTACTTC.

The genes are TRBV7-9 and TRBJ2-5; TRBD2 agrees at 7 bases. V shed 5 bases, J shed 4 bases, and the junction held 13 bases outside the gene matches. The germline V gene encodes CDR1 SEHNR and CDR2 FQNEAQ (reference sequence). This CDR3 has 16 residues. Written as DNA, the CDR3 is TGTGCCAGCAGCCCCGAGCGTGGGAGGGCCTTAGAGACCCAGTACTTC. This gives the protein CASSPERGRALETQYF.